A single sample gave rise to the 15 T cell receptor beta chains below, sequenced in a study of T and B cells in COVID-19 patients. TRB was amplified from around 230-520 ng of blood genomic DNA. Multiplex PCR with BIOMED2 TRB-A/B primer pools amplified TRB rearrangements. MiXCR, run by TCRdb on the multiplex PCR reads, gives a single entry per CDR3 protein. The table shows about 720 distinct CDR3 sequences, with approximately 30% occurring only once. Sequencing was carried out using blood. These receptor sequences come from a human donor with active COVID-19. The donor label of this sample is uncertain.

The chain links TRBV11-2 to TRBJ2-1; 9 bases are shared with TRBD1. V trimming: 1 base; J trimming: 6 bases; junction bases outside the gene matches: 10. The CDR3 contains 17 residues. The V gene's germline CDR1 is SGHAT and CDR2 FQNNGV. The DNA for the CDR3 is TGTGCCAGCAGCTTAGTGAGCCCCGGGACAGGGATCAATGAGCAGTTCTTC. This encodes CASSLVSPGTGINEQFF.

The J gene is TRBJ2-5, the V gene TRBV12-3 or TRBV12-4; 7 positions match TRBD2. Trimming at V came to 6 bases and at J to 2 bases, leaving 9 bases not matched to a gene. The CDR3 covers 15 residues. In DNA, the CDR3 is TGTGCCAGCAGAAGCGAGCGGGGAGGGCAAGAGACCCAGTACTTC. Its protein is CASRSERGGQETQYF.

This clonotype is labeled medium-sized (0.01 to 0.1%). The rearrangement joins TRBV6-6 to TRBJ1-2; D is ambiguous. V was shortened by 6 bases and J by 8 bases, with 13 bases between the two germline ends. The CDR3 consists of 12 residues. CDR1 and CDR2 from the germline V gene are MNHNY and SVGAGI (reference sequence). CDR3 loop: CASSPKVQGYTF. The CDR3 nucleotides read TGTGCCAGCAGCCCCAAAGTGCAGGGCTACACCTTC.

The chain recombines TRBV27 with TRBJ2-2; 10 bases line up with TRBD1. The V and J ends lost 9 bases and 5 bases, in that order; junction bases with no gene match: 18. CDR3 length: 18 residues. The germline V gene has CDR1 MNHEY and CDR2 SMNVEV (reference sequence). The CDR3 spells CASSPRTATGGATGELFF. In DNA form, the CDR3 reads TGTGCCAGTAGCCCTAGGACGGCGACAGGGGGCGCGACCGGGGAGCTGTTTTTT.

J is TRBJ1-1 and V is TRBV7-9, with TRBD1 matching over 9 bases. V dropped 8 bases and J dropped 4; count of bases not matched to a gene: 2. The CDR3 spans 12 residues. Germline loops: CDR1 SEHNR, CDR2 FQNEAQ (reference sequence). CDR3 sequence reads: CASQDRGTEAFF. The DNA for the CDR3 is TGTGCCAGCCAGGACAGGGGCACTGAAGCTTTCTTT.

This chain links TRBV7-6 with TRBJ2-1; tentatively, D is TRBD2 (5 bases). This CDR3 has 12 residues. V was clipped by 3 bases and J by 8 bases, with 8 bases between them. CDR1 is SGHVS, CDR2 FNYEAQ, per germline. The CDR3, as DNA: TGTGCCAGCAGCTTCCTAGCCCATGAGCAGTTCTTC. It specifies CASSFLAHEQFF.

The chain carries TRBV20-1 and TRBJ2-2, with 8 nucleotides matching TRBD2. Germline V gene lookup returns CDR1 DFQATT and CDR2 SNEGSKA (reference sequence). The CDR3 totals 14 residues. V trimming: 4 bases; J trimming: 6 bases; junction bases outside the gene matches: 7. CDR3 DNA sequence: TGCAGTGCTAAAAGCGGGAGTCGAGCCGGGGAGCTGTTTTTT. Protein sequence: CSAKSGSRAGELFF.

In the case of this clonotype: Relative to the germline gene, one junction end is altered; a read error may explain this. This chain uses TRBV6-5 with TRBJ1-2, with D perhaps matching TRBD1 (6 bases). Looked up from germline, CDR1 is MNHEY and CDR2 is SVGAGI. This CDR3 is 12 amino acids long. This CDR3 reads CASSDRRYVYTF. DNA for the CDR3: TGTGCCAGCAGCGACAGGAGATATGTCTACACCTTC.

In its sample, this clonotype is medium-sized. This chain joins TRBV7-9 and TRBJ1-2, with 8 bases that match TRBD1. The length of the CDR3 is 16 residues. Germline CDR1 is SEHNR and CDR2 is FQNEAQ (reference sequence). V was clipped by 8 bases and J by 4 bases; unmatched bases: 15. CDR3 DNA sequence: TGTGCCAGCCACTATCCCTGGGCAGGGGGCGGCTATGGCTACACCTTC. Its protein is CASHYPWAGGGYGYTF.

This clonotype counts as medium-sized (0.01 to 0.1%). The genes are TRBV21-1 and TRBJ2-7. TRBV21-1 is described as a pseudogene. This CDR3 comprises 9 residues. Here the CDR3 reads CASSYEQYF. The DNA for the CDR3 is TGTGCCAGCAGCTACGAGCAGTACTTC.

The CDR3 DNA is TGTGCCAGCAGCCCCGGGACAGGGTCCACAGATACGCAGTATTTT. This gives the protein CASSPGTGSTDTQYF. This chain uses TRBV6-4 with TRBJ2-3; 9 positions match TRBD1. The CDR3 is made up of 15 amino acids. Germline V gene data show CDR1 as MRHNA and CDR2 as SNTAGT. With V trimmed by 6 bases and J by 2 bases, 6 bases remained unmatched.

This clonotype was counted only a few times. V usage is TRBV4-3 and J usage is TRBJ1-4, with a possible D match to TRBD1 (6 bases). The V gene lost 1 base and the J gene lost 0 bases, with 9 bases spanning the gap. Germline loops: CDR1 LGHNA, CDR2 YSLEER. There are 16 residues in the CDR3. The CDR3 is CASSQAGAPTNEKLFF. The CDR3 DNA reads as TGCGCCAGCAGCCAAGCGGGGGCACCAACTAATGAAAAACTGTTTTTT.

In this sample, this clonotype is medium-sized. This sequence joins TRBV28 and TRBJ2-5; 7 bases line up with TRBD2. Germline trimming cut 4 bases from V and 5 bases from J; bases unmatched to any gene: 10. Germline CDR1 is MDHEN and CDR2 is SYDVKM. The CDR3 contains 15 residues. The CDR3 loop is CASSSETGGGETQYF. The CDR3 DNA sequence: TGTGCCAGCAGTTCTGAGACGGGGGGAGGGGAGACCCAGTACTTC.

Within the sample, this clonotype is large (0.1 to 1%). This rearrangement joins TRBV19 to TRBJ2-1, with D perhaps being TRBD1 or TRBD2 (5 bases each). Germline values: CDR1 LNHDA, CDR2 SQIVND (reference sequence). Between the trimmed V and J ends, which lost 5 bases and 8 bases, there was a span of 16 bases. The length of the CDR3 is 14 residues. CDR3 nucleotide sequence: TGTGCCAGTAGTCAAAGGGGAGCCTCGGATGAGCAGTTCTTC. This encodes CASSQRGASDEQFF.

In this sample, this clonotype turned up once. This sequence joins TRBV12-3 or TRBV12-4 and TRBJ2-7; 7 bases agree with TRBD2. J was trimmed by 8 bases and V by 6 bases; bases with no gene match: 13. This CDR3 is 14 amino acids long. In DNA form, the CDR3 reads TGTGCCAGCAGCCCACTGGGGGGAGGGGTCCAGCAGTACTTC. This sequence encodes CASSPLGGGVQQYF.